A selection of T cell receptor beta chains follows, all from one sample in a study of T cells in Graves' hyperthyroidism and ophthalmopathy. MiXCR was run by TCRdb on the multiplex PCR reads, yielding one entry per CDR3 protein. The repertoire includes about 280,000 distinct CDR3 sequences, about 25% of them detected once, and about 30% sits in the top ten. Material for sequencing was blood. Every receptor here comes from a man aged 40-50 years with Graves' hyperthyroidism that later progressed to Graves' ophthalmopathy. Each CDR3 is given with its conserved first and last residue. D genes are given only for firm matches. A clone size is listed for some rows: how often the clone was seen (once, few, many), or a class if it is expanded.

j_call clone_size v_call d_call cdr3_length cdr3_nt cdr3_aa
TRBJ2-5 many TRBV29-1 - 12 TGCAGCGTCAAGACGGGGCAAGAGACCCAGTACTTC CSVKTGQETQYF
TRBJ2-7 many TRBV28 - 13 TGTGCCAGCAGTTCCAACTTTGGCTACGAGCAGTACTTC CASSSNFGYEQYF
TRBJ2-7 many TRBV7-3 - 13 TGTGCCAGCAGCTTAACCCGCCTCTCCGAGCAGTACTTC CASSLTRLSEQYF
TRBJ1-5 many TRBV20-1 TRBD1 14 TGCAGTGCCCCCCGGACAGGCGCCAATCAGCCCCAGCATTTT CSAPRTGANQPQHF
TRBJ2-2 many TRBV20-1 TRBD2 14 TGCAGTGCTTGGGGACTAAAGAACACCGGGGAGCTGTTTTTT CSAWGLKNTGELFF
TRBJ2-7 many TRBV6-1 - 15 TGTGCCAGCAGGGAAACGGGGGCCGGTTTCTACGAGCAGTACTTC CASRETGAGFYEQYF
TRBJ1-2 many TRBV6-5 TRBD1 14 TGTGCCAGCAGACGGACAGGGGAGAACTATGGCTACACCTTC CASRRTGENYGYTF
TRBJ1-5 many TRBV20-1 TRBD1 14 TGCAGTGCTAGAGATATCAGGGGGCATCAGCCCCAGCATTTT CSARDIRGHQPQHF
TRBJ2-7 many TRBV7-9 - 15 TGTGCCAGCAGCTTACCCCGGGGAGCCACCTACGAGCAGTACTTC CASSLPRGATYEQYF
TRBJ2-7 many TRBV18 - 16 TGTGCCAGCTCACCAGTAGCAAGGGGGAGCTCCTACGAGCAGTACTTC CASSPVARGSSYEQYF
TRBJ1-1 many TRBV30 - 12 TGTGCCTGGAGTCAGGAGAACACTGAAGCTTTCTTT CAWSQENTEAFF
TRBJ2-6 many TRBV9 TRBD1 19 TGTGCCAGCAGCCCTAGACCGGGACAGGATTACTCTGGGGCCAACGTCCTGACTTTC CASSPRPGQDYSGANVLTF
TRBJ2-7 many TRBV20-1 TRBD1 15 TGCAGTGCGGCTCCGGATACAGGGGCCGCCTACGAGCAGTACTTC CSAAPDTGAAYEQYF
TRBJ1-2 many TRBV30 - 12 TGTGCCTGGACGGGGGCCCATTATGGCTACACCTTC CAWTGAHYGYTF
TRBJ1-5 many TRBV19 - 13 TGTGCCAGTAGTATCTCCGCCACCGGGCCCCAGCATTTT CASSISATGPQHF
TRBJ1-1 many TRBV5-1 TRBD1 16 TGCGCCAGCAGCTTGGCCCTGGGGACAGAGAACACTGAAGCTTTCTTT CASSLALGTENTEAFF
TRBJ1-2 many TRBV4-1 - 16 TGCGCCAGCAGCCAATCATTCCAAACCCAGATCTATGGCTACACCTTC CASSQSFQTQIYGYTF
TRBJ1-5 many TRBV28 TRBD1 16 TGTGCCAGCAGTTTAGTAGGACAGGGTGGCAATCAGCCCCAGCATTTT CASSLVGQGGNQPQHF
TRBJ2-7 many TRBV20-1 - 15 TGCAGCTCCAAAGAAACAAGGAGAAGGATATACGAGCAGTACTTC CSSKETRRRIYEQYF
TRBJ2-7 - TRBV5-6 TRBD2 16 TGTGCCAGCAGCTTCGTCAGACTAGCGGGAGACTACGAGCAGTACTTC CASSFVRLAGDYEQYF
TRBJ1-1 many TRBV13 - 14 TGTGCCAGCAGCGAAGAGTGGAGGAACACTGAAGCTTTCTTT CASSEEWRNTEAFF
TRBJ1-2 many TRBV20-1 - 16 TGCAGTGCTCCCCCCGGCACCTTGGCCCAAAACTATGGCTACACCTTC CSAPPGTLAQNYGYTF
TRBJ2-5 many TRBV4-1 TRBD2 14 TGCGCCAGCAGCCAAGCGGGAGGGCCGGAAACCCAGTACTTC CASSQAGGPETQYF
TRBJ2-2 many TRBV20-1 - 13 TGCAGTGCTGGCCGCACGAACACCGGGGAGCTGTTTTTT CSAGRTNTGELFF
TRBJ2-4 many TRBV14 - 15 TGTGCCAGCAGCCAATTCGGGACAGCCAAAAACATTCAGTACTTC CASSQFGTAKNIQYF
TRBJ1-1 - TRBV12-3/TRBV12-4 - 14 TGTGCCAGCAGCTCTCGGTTGGGGAACACTGAAGCTTTCTTT CASSSRLGNTEAFF
TRBJ1-2 many TRBV7-3 TRBD1 15 TGTGCCAGCAGCTCCACCGGGACAGACCCTTATGGCTACACCTTC CASSSTGTDPYGYTF
TRBJ1-2 - TRBV6-5 TRBD1 14 TGTGCCAGCAGTTACAACAGGGGAAACTATGGCTACACCTTC CASSYNRGNYGYTF
TRBJ1-2 many TRBV12-3/TRBV12-4 - 12 TGTGCCAGTAAAGGCCTTACATGGGGCTACACCTTC CASKGLTWGYTF
TRBJ2-7 few TRBV7-3 - 11 TGTGCCAGCAGCAAGAATGGGGGACCGTACTTC CASSKNGGPYF
TRBJ1-5 - TRBV6-1 - 14 TGTGCCAGCAGTGATCCAGGGCCGGGGCAGCCCCAGCATTTT CASSDPGPGQPQHF
TRBJ1-5 many TRBV6-1 TRBD1 19 TGTGCCAGCAGCGATGCAAAGGGGGACCGGGACAGGTCTGATCAGCCCCAGCATTTT CASSDAKGDRDRSDQPQHF
TRBJ2-3 many TRBV28 - 14 TGTGCCAGCAGGGCGGGACACTCGACAGATACGCAGTATTTT CASRAGHSTDTQYF
TRBJ2-7 many TRBV6-5 - 13 TGTGCCAGCATCACCGAGACAGACTACGAGCAGTACTTC CASITETDYEQYF
TRBJ2-2 - TRBV5-1 TRBD2 15 TGCGCCAGCGGACTAGCGGATACGAACACCGGGGAGCTGTTTTTT CASGLADTNTGELFF
TRBJ2-7 many TRBV12-3/TRBV12-4 - 14 TGTGCCAGCAGTTTTGGCAGGGGGGGGTACGAGCAGTACTTC CASSFGRGGYEQYF
TRBJ2-5 - TRBV20-1 TRBD1 18 TGCAGTGCCGAGGCGATCGGTCCGGGGACAGGGAGTCAAGAGACCCAGTACTTC CSAEAIGPGTGSQETQYF
TRBJ2-7 few TRBV6-2/TRBV6-3 TRBD2 13 TGTGCCAGCAGTCGACTAGCCCTCTACGAGCAGTACTTC CASSRLALYEQYF
TRBJ2-2 many TRBV5-5 - 15 TGTGCCAGCAGCTTGGGGCTAGGGGCGGCCGGGGAGCTGTTTTTT CASSLGLGAAGELFF